These 31 T cell receptor beta chains were sequenced from one sample in a study of a mutant IDH1 vaccine in newly diagnosed glioma. Repertoires were generated with immunoSEQ multiplex PCR, while TCRdb's copy carries only in-frame clones and drops some. This sample has about 69,000 clones, with 80% to 90% found just once. Indicated time point: baseline, week 1 (first vaccination visit). Treatment reported: pre-vaccination baseline after standard-of-care therapy. The material was PBMCs, obtained from a glioma patient treated with radiotherapy, temozolomide or both. The receptors were sampled from a man aged 25 to 40 with glioma.

The J gene is TRBJ1-5, the V gene TRBV19, with D hard to call. Per germline, CDR1 LNHDA and CDR2 SQIVND (reference sequence). V was clipped by 10 bases and J by 0 bases, with 19 bases between them. The CDR3 covers 16 residues. The CDR3 sequence is CATSHRSVYSNQPQHF. The CDR3 coding sequence is TGTGCCACCTCACATAGATCGGTATATAGCAATCAGCCCCAGCATTTT.

V is TRBV4-1 and J is TRBJ1-4; D ambiguous. The germline V and J ends were trimmed by 0 bases and 4 bases, with 6 bases remaining between them. The germline CDR1 and CDR2 sequences are MGHRA and YSYEKL. The CDR3 covers 14 residues. Here the CDR3 DNA reads TGCGCCAGCAGCCAAGATAAGTTTAATGAAAAACTGTTTTTT. This encodes CASSQDKFNEKLFF.

The chain uses TRBV7-9 and TRBJ2-1; weak D call: TRBD2 (6 bases). There are 15 residues in the CDR3. Germline-derived CDR1 and CDR2 are SEHNR and FQNEAQ (reference sequence). V lost 3 bases and J 6 bases, leaving 15 bases between the germline ends. CDR3 in amino acids: CASSFAHMEGNEQFF. The CDR3 DNA follows: TGTGCCAGCAGCTTCGCACACATGGAGGGCAATGAGCAGTTCTTC.

A remark on this clone: Other DNA sequences from this sample encode an identical CDR3 as well. This chain links TRBV19 with TRBJ1-6; 9 positions agree with TRBD1. CDR3 length equals 14 residues. In germline, CDR1 is LNHDA, CDR2 SQIVND (reference sequence). V was pared by 9 bases and J by 3 bases, with 3 bases of the junction left unmatched. The CDR3 spells CASTTGGYNSPLHF. The DNA of the CDR3 is TGTGCCAGCACGACAGGGGGCTATAATTCACCCCTCCACTTT.

J is TRBJ2-2 and V is TRBV9; 7 bases line up with TRBD2. This CDR3 spans 14 amino acids. V was clipped by 4 bases and J by 6 bases; unmatched bases: 6. Germline CDR1 and CDR2: SGDLS and YYNGEE. The CDR3, as DNA: TGTGCCAGCAGCCTCCGGGGGGTTCCCGGGGAGCTGTTTTTT. Residues: CASSLRGVPGELFF.

This chain links TRBV5-1 with TRBJ2-3, with TRBD1 identical over 9 bases. Germline loops: CDR1 SGHRS, CDR2 YFSETQ. This CDR3 has 14 residues. V was clipped by 3 bases and J by 4 bases; unmatched bases: 3. CDR3 in DNA: TGCGCCAGCAGCTCGGACAGGGGCTCAGATACGCAGTATTTT. Its translation is CASSSDRGSDTQYF.

This clone was detected a few times. DNA of the CDR3: TGCGCCAGCAGTTGGGACAGTGTCTACACCTTC. This codes for CASSWDSVYTF. This chain links TRBV5-1 with TRBJ1-2; 7 nucleotides align to TRBD1. Trimming cost V 5 bases and J 10 bases; bases outside gene matches: 5. CDR3 length: 11 amino acids. Germline lookup yields CDR1 SGHRS and CDR2 YFSETQ.

V and J are TRBV28 and TRBJ1-2; the D gene is possibly TRBD1 (6 bases). The CDR3 consists of 13 residues. Deletions cut 6 bases from V and 8 bases from J, with 16 bases between. Germline loops: CDR1 MDHEN, CDR2 SYDVKM. CDR3 DNA sequence: TGTGCCAGCAGATTACTTACAGGGATAGGCTACACCTTC. Translating it yields CASRLLTGIGYTF.

V usage is TRBV6-5 and J usage is TRBJ2-4, with D perhaps TRBD1 (5 bases). Germline V CDR1 and CDR2: MNHEY, SVGAGI. The CDR3 totals 14 residues. Trimming shortened V by 4 bases and J by 2 bases, and 9 bases separated the two germline ends. CDR3 nucleotide sequence: TGTGCCAGCAGTTTTCAGGGTTCCAAAAACATTCAGTACTTC. Encoded protein: CASSFQGSKNIQYF.

This CDR3 is CASGTGTASLSSGNTIYF. The CDR3 region has the DNA TGTGCTAGTGGTACAGGGACAGCTTCTCTGAGCTCTGGAAACACCATATATTTT. The chain carries TRBV12-5 and TRBJ1-3; 7 bases map to TRBD1. After removal of 5 bases from V and 0 bases from J, the junction contained 13 bases not matched to a gene. This CDR3 contains 18 residues. The germline V gene encodes CDR1 LGHNT and CDR2 FRNRAP.

This clone was counted once. The V call is TRBV29-1, the J call TRBJ2-7; D is unresolved. CDR3 length equals 11 residues. Germline V lookup: CDR1 SQVTM, CDR2 ANQGSEA. V was cut by 6 bases and J by 6 bases, with 12 bases left in between. CDR3 in DNA: TGCAGCGTCCTGACCCCAAGCGAGCAGTACTTC. This translates into CSVLTPSEQYF.

J is TRBJ1-5 and V is TRBV5-1; no clear D gene. Germline V CDR1 and CDR2: SGHRS, YFSETQ. The CDR3 is 14 amino acids. The ends were cut back, 5 bases at V and 2 bases at J, with 11 bases in the middle. CDR3 sequence (DNA): TGCGCCAGCAGACCCGGGTGGGGCAATCAGCCCCAGCATTTT. It codes for CASRPGWGNQPQHF. The variable domain in full, with the rest retrieved from reference TRBV5-1 and TRBJ1-5, is KAGVTQTPRYLIKTRGQQVTLSCSPISGHRSVSWYQQTPGQGLQFLFEYFSETQRNKGNFPGRFSGRQFSNSRSEMNVSTLELGDSALYLCASRPGWGNQPQHFGDGTRLSIL.

In DNA, the CDR3 is TGTGCCAGCAGCGGAGGAGTTGCGGGCTATGGCTACACCTTC. It translates to CASSGGVAGYGYTF. The chain joins TRBV9 to TRBJ1-2; D is unresolved. Germline V gene sequence: CDR1 SGDLS, CDR2 YYNGEE. The CDR3 has 14 residues. With 3 bases removed from V and 4 bases from J, the gap between germline ends came to 13 bases. Full variable domain (outside the CDR3, taken from reference TRBV9 and TRBJ1-2): DSGVTQTPKHLITATGQRVTLRCSPRSGDLSVYWYQQSLDQGLQFLIQYYNGEERAKGNILERFSAQQFPDLHSELNLSSLELGDSALYFCASSGGVAGYGYTFGSGTRLTVV.

Only one count was recorded for this clone. V usage is TRBV28 and J usage is TRBJ1-2; 10 nucleotides agree with TRBD1. Trimming cost V 5 bases and J 5 bases; bases outside gene matches: 8. Germline CDR1 and CDR2: MDHEN and SYDVKM. CDR3 length equals 15 residues. The CDR3: CASSPGDRGEYGYTF. In DNA form, the CDR3 reads TGTGCCAGCAGTCCAGGGGACAGGGGAGAATATGGCTACACCTTC.

This chain uses TRBV2 with TRBJ2-5, with 8 bases identical to TRBD1. This CDR3 is 13 amino acids long. Germline V lookup: CDR1 SNHLY, CDR2 FYNNEI. After removal of 5 bases from V and 2 bases from J, the junction contained 1 base not matched to a gene. The CDR3 here is CASSNRGQETQYF. As DNA, the CDR3 is TGTGCCAGCAGTAACAGGGGGCAAGAGACCCAGTACTTC.

The sample holds one count of this clone. CDR3: CAWKGGGGGYTF. The CDR3 nucleotides read TGTGCCTGGAAAGGCGGCGGGGGGGGCTACACCTTC. The genes are TRBV30 and TRBJ1-2; possible D gene TRBD1, 5 bases. Germline CDR1 reads GTSNPN; CDR2 reads SVGIG (reference sequence). CDR3 length: 12 amino acids. Trimming cost V 4 bases and J 8 bases, with 14 bases left between them.

This clone was recorded once. The chain carries TRBV2 and TRBJ2-2; TRBD1 matches at 9 bases. The CDR3 sequence is 15 residues long. V was pared by 8 bases and J by 3 bases, with 7 bases of the junction left unmatched. CDR1 is SNHLY and CDR2 is FYNNEI in the germline V gene. CDR3 residues: CASERGQGHTGELFF. The CDR3 nucleotides read TGTGCCAGCGAAAGGGGACAGGGACACACCGGGGAGCTGTTTTTT.

This chain links TRBV5-1 with TRBJ2-2; no reliable D call. The CDR3 spans 11 residues. V was pared by 2 bases and J by 7 bases, with 3 bases between. Germline assignment: CDR1 SGHRS and CDR2 YFSETQ. CDR3 in DNA: TGCGCCAGCAGCTTCAGCGGGGAGCTGTTTTTT. Amino acid sequence: CASSFSGELFF. The full variable domain, with the rest looked up from reference TRBV5-1 and TRBJ2-2, is KAGVTQTPRYLIKTRGQQVTLSCSPISGHRSVSWYQQTPGQGLQFLFEYFSETQRNKGNFPGRFSGRQFSNSRSEMNVSTLELGDSALYLCASSFSGELFFGEGSRLTVL.

The chain has TRBV7-8 and TRBJ1-3; 7 bases match TRBD1. This CDR3 contains 20 residues. V was clipped by 3 bases and J by 0 bases; unmatched bases: 17. Germline CDR1 and CDR2: SGHVS and FQNEAQ. The CDR3 protein is CASSFGPSYRDSVSGNTIYF. In DNA form, the CDR3 reads TGTGCCAGCAGCTTCGGCCCTTCCTACCGGGACAGTGTCTCTGGAAACACCATATATTTT.

There are a few counts of this clone. Written as DNA, the CDR3 is TGCGCCAGCAGCCCGGACAGGGTTAGGTATGGCTACACCTTC. This gives the protein CASSPDRVRYGYTF. The chain recombines TRBV5-1 with TRBJ1-2; 8 nucleotides align to TRBD1. The germline CDR1 and CDR2 sequences are SGHRS and YFSETQ. The CDR3 extends over 14 amino acids. Trimming removed 4 bases from V and 5 bases from J; junction bases left unmatched: 7. Full variable domain (remainder filled in from reference TRBV5-1 and TRBJ1-2): KAGVTQTPRYLIKTRGQQVTLSCSPISGHRSVSWYQQTPGQGLQFLFEYFSETQRNKGNFPGRFSGRQFSNSRSEMNVSTLELGDSALYLCASSPDRVRYGYTFGSGTRLTVV.

The V call is TRBV5-1, the J call TRBJ2-2; 9 bases line up with TRBD1. CDR1 is SGHRS, CDR2 YFSETQ, per germline. There are 15 residues in the CDR3. The V gene end was trimmed by 3 bases and the J gene end by 1 base; junction bases not matched to a gene: 1. This CDR3 is CASSSDRGNTGELFF. The CDR3 DNA reads TGCGCCAGCAGCTCGGACAGGGGGAACACCGGGGAGCTGTTTTTT.

The chain has TRBV9 and TRBJ1-5; 10 positions match TRBD1. The CDR3 consists of 18 residues. The germline gives CDR1 SGDLS, CDR2 YYNGEE. Germline trimming cut 0 bases from V and 0 bases from J; bases unmatched to any gene: 6. The CDR3 region is CASSVVRQGAYSNQPQHF. The CDR3 nucleotides are TGTGCCAGCAGCGTAGTTAGACAGGGGGCCTATAGCAATCAGCCCCAGCATTTT.

This chain joins TRBV10-3 and TRBJ2-1; 10 nucleotides align to TRBD2. The CDR3 loop spans 13 amino acids. V lost 7 bases and J lost 9; bases outside the gene matches: 6. Germline V gene sequence: CDR1 ENHRY, CDR2 SYGVKD. CDR3 loop: CAIKAGGLSEQFF. CDR3 bases: TGTGCCATCAAAGCGGGGGGGCTGAGTGAGCAGTTCTTC.

This clone occurred once. This chain joins TRBV15 and TRBJ1-1; the D gene is possibly TRBD1 (5 bases). Germline lookup yields CDR1 LNHNV and CDR2 YYDKDF (reference sequence). This CDR3 has 16 residues. Trimming pared 2 bases from V and 4 bases from J, leaving 17 bases between. The CDR3 DNA sequence: TGTGCCACCAGCAGAACTCTTAGGGGCATCTCCACTGAAGCTTTCTTT. Protein product: CATSRTLRGISTEAFF. The whole variable domain, filled in from reference TRBV15 and TRBJ1-1, reads DAMVIQNPRYQVTQFGKPVTLSCSQTLNHNVMYWYQQKSSQAPKLLFHYYDKDFNNEADTPDNFQSRRPNTSFCFLDIRSPGLGDTAMYLCATSRTLRGISTEAFFGQGTRLTVV.

The CDR3, as DNA: TGTGCCAGCAGCCCCCCCGGGACCCGCGATGCGCAGTATTTT. Protein sequence: CASSPPGTRDAQYF. The V gene is TRBV7-2, the J gene TRBJ2-3, with D tentatively TRBD1 or TRBD2 (5 bases each). The CDR3 loop spans 14 amino acids. Germline values: CDR1 SGHTA, CDR2 FQGNSA. Trimming took off 5 bases at V and 10 bases at J, with 19 bases between the two ends.

This chain links TRBV6-1 with TRBJ1-2, with TRBD1 as a possible D gene (5 bases). Germline V gene sequence: CDR1 MNHNS, CDR2 SASEGT. V lost 5 bases to trimming and J lost 4 bases, with 8 bases between them. This CDR3 region has 12 residues. The CDR3 reads CASSQGAYGYTF. DNA of the CDR3: TGTGCCAGCAGTCAGGGAGCCTATGGCTACACCTTC.

V and J are TRBV2 and TRBJ2-5, with TRBD1 identical over 8 bases. Trimming cost V 7 bases and J 13 bases; bases outside gene matches: 14. Looked up from germline, CDR1 is SNHLY and CDR2 is FYNNEI. The CDR3 runs to 13 residues. In DNA, the CDR3 is TGTGCCAGCACCCTGGGACAGGAGGTGGGGGGGTACTTC. This encodes CASTLGQEVGGYF. The full variable domain, with the rest looked up from reference TRBV2 and TRBJ2-5, is EPEVTQTPSHQVTQMGQEVILRCVPISNHLYFYWYRQILGQKVEFLVSFYNNEISEKSEIFDDQFSVERPDGSNFTLKIRSTKLEDSAMYFCASTLGQEVGGYFGPGTRLLVL.

The chain is built from TRBV9 and TRBJ1-2, with D maybe TRBD1 (5 bases). Germline CDR1 reads SGDLS; CDR2 reads YYNGEE. Trimming pared 3 bases from V and 2 bases from J, leaving 11 bases between. The CDR3 has 14 amino acids. The DNA for the CDR3 is TGTGCCAGCAGCGCGGCCGGGGGGAACTATGGCTACACCTTC. As protein: CASSAAGGNYGYTF.

V gene TRBV5-1 combines with J gene TRBJ2-5, with TRBD1 matching over 9 bases. TRBJ2-7 explains the end of the DNA better; the J call may be wrong. This CDR3 has 14 amino acids. CDR1 SGHRS and CDR2 YFSETQ come from the germline V gene. CDR3 bases: TGCGCCAGCAGTACGGGACAGGGCTACTACGAGCAGTACTTC. It specifies CASSTGQGYYEQYF.

The J gene is TRBJ2-1, the V gene TRBV11-3; 7 nucleotides agree with TRBD1. The CDR3 is made up of 14 amino acids. J gave up 5 bases and V 4 bases, and 5 bases lay outside the gene matches. Germline CDR1 reads SGHNT; CDR2 reads YENEEA. This CDR3 reads CASSSGTVNNEQFF. The CDR3 bases are TGTGCCAGCAGCTCCGGGACAGTGAACAATGAGCAGTTCTTC.

The V call is TRBV14, the J call TRBJ1-6; 8 positions agree with TRBD1. The V gene end was trimmed by 4 bases and the J gene end by 5 bases; junction bases not matched to a gene: 4. Germline loops: CDR1 SGHDN, CDR2 FVKESK. There are 15 residues in the CDR3. Here the CDR3 DNA reads TGTGCCAGCAGCCCGTGGACAGGGAATAATTCACCCCTCCACTTT. Translation: CASSPWTGNNSPLHF.